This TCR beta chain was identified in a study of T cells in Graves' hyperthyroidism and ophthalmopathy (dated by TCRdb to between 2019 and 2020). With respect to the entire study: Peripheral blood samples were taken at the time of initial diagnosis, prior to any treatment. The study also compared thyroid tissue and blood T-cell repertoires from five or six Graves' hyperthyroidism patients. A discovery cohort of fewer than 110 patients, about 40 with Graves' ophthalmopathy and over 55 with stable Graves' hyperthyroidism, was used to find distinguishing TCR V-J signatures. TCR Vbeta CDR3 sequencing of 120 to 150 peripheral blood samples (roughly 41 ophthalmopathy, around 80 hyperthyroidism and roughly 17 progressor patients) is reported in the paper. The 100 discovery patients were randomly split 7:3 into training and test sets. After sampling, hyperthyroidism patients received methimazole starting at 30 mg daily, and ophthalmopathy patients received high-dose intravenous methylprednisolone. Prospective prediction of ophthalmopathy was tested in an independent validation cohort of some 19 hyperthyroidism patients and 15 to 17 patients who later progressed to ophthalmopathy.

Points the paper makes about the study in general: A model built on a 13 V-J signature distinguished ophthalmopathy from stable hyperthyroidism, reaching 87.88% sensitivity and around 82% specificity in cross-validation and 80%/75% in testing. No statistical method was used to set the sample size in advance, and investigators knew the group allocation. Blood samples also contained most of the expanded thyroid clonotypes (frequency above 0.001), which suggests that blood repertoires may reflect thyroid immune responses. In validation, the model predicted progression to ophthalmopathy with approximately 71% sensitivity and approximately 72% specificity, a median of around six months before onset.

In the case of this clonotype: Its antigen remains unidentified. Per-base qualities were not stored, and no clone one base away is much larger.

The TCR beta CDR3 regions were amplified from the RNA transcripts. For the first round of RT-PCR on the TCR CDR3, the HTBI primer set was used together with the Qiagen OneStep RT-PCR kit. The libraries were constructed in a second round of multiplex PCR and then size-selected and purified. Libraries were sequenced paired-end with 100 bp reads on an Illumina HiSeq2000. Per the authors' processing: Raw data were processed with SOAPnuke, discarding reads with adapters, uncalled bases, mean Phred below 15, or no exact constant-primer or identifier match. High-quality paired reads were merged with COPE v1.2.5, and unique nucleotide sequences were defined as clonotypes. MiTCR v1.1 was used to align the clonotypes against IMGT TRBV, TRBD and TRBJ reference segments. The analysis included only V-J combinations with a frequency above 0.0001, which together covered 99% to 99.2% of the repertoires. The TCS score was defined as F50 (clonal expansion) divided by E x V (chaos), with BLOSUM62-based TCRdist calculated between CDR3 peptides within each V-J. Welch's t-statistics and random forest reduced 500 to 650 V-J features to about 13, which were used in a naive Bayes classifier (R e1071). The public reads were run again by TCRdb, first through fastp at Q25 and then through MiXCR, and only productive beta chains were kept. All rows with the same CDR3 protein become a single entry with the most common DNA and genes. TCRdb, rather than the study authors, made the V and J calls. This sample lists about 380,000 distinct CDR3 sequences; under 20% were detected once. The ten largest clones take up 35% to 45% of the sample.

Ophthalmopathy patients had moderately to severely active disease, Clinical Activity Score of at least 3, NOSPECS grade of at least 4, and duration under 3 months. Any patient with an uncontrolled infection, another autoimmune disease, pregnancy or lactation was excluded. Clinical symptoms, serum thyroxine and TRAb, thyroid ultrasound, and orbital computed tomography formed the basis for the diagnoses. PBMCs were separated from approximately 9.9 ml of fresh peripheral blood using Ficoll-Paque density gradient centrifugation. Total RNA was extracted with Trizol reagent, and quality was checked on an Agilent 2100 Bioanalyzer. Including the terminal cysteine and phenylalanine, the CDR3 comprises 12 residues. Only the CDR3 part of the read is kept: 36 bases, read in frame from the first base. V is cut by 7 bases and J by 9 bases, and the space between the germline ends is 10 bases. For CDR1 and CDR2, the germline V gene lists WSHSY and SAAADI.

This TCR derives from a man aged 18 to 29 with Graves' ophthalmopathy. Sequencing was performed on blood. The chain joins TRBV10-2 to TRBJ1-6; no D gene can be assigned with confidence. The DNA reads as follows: TGCGCCAGCACGTTAGGGAGTTCACCCCTCCACTTT. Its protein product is CASTLGSSPLHF.